This passage covers 11 T cell receptor beta chains from one sample sequenced in a study of T cell responses to AZD1222 COVID-19 vaccine. Sequenced by immunoSEQ multiplex PCR; TCRdb stores in-frame clones only, minus some. The table has about 190,000 clones, roughly 88% seen once. The specimen was peripheral blood, collected on day 0 of AZD1222 vaccination. The receptors shown here come from an adult in good health.

The chain couples TRBV15 to TRBJ2-7; 7 nucleotides agree with TRBD2. V shed 0 bases and J 0 bases; nucleotides not matched to a gene: 5. CDR3 length equals 16 residues. Germline CDR1 reads LNHNV; CDR2 reads YYDKDF (reference sequence). CDR3 DNA sequence: TGTGCCACCAGCAGAGATTGGGGGGGGAACTCCTACGAGCAGTACTTC. Translated, it gives CATSRDWGGNSYEQYF.

The genes are TRBV19 and TRBJ2-1; D might be TRBD1 or TRBD2, each matching 5 bases. Germline V gene sequence: CDR1 LNHDA, CDR2 SQIVND (reference sequence). Deletions cut 6 bases from V and 3 bases from J, with 12 bases between. This CDR3 is 14 amino acids long. Here the CDR3 reads CASSQGAGYNEQFF. CDR3 DNA: TGTGCCAGTAGCCAAGGGGCGGGCTACAATGAGCAGTTCTTC. The full variable domain, its missing parts supplied by reference TRBV19 and TRBJ2-1, is DGGITQSPKYLFRKEGQNVTLSCEQNLNHDAMYWYRQDPGQGLRLIYYSQIVNDFQKGDIAEGYSVSREKKESFPLTVTSAQKNPTAFYLCASSQGAGYNEQFFGPGTRLTVL.

This clone was seen once. The chain joins TRBV20-1 to TRBJ1-1; no clear D gene. The CDR3 has 12 amino acids. Germline CDR1 reads DFQATT; CDR2 reads SNEGSKA (reference sequence). The ends were cut back, 3 bases at V and 3 bases at J, with 8 bases in the middle. The CDR3 nucleotides are TGCAGTGCTAGTCCCAGCTACACTGAAGCTTTCTTT. It is translated as CSASPSYTEAFF.

As concerns this clone: It is unclear where the CDR3 begins or ends on the DNA, so no DNA is shown, and the CDR3 is as TCRdb lists it. The chain couples TRBV24-1 to TRBJ2-1; TRBD2 was called by the table and not checked on the DNA. The CDR3 length is 15 residues, termini included. Per germline, CDR1 KGHDR and CDR2 SFDVKD. The CDR3 sequence: CATSVPGLASNEQFF.

The chain carries TRBV19 and TRBJ1-1; TRBD1 might be the D (5 bases). CDR3 size: 16 residues. The V gene lost 0 bases and the J gene lost 8 bases, with 19 bases spanning the gap. Germline values: CDR1 LNHDA, CDR2 SQIVND (reference sequence). CDR3 protein: CASSIDSTGTFREAFF. CDR3 in DNA: TGTGCCAGTAGTATAGATTCGACCGGGACTTTTAGGGAAGCTTTCTTT.

This chain links TRBV28 with TRBJ2-7, with 7 positions matching TRBD1. Germline assignment: CDR1 MDHEN and CDR2 SYDVKM. The CDR3 runs 14 residues. V was pared by 5 bases and J by 3 bases, with 7 bases of the junction left unmatched. CDR3 sequence: CASSLQGENYEQYF. The CDR3 nucleotides read TGTGCCAGCAGTCTTCAGGGGGAGAACTACGAGCAGTACTTC.

J is TRBJ2-7 and V is TRBV27; 7 bases agree with TRBD2. V gave up 2 bases and J gave up 4 bases; unmatched junction bases: 2. The CDR3 loop spans 13 amino acids. Germline loops: CDR1 MNHEY, CDR2 SMNVEV (reference sequence). This chain's CDR3 is CASSLAGDYEQYF. In nucleotides, the CDR3 is TGTGCCAGCAGTTTAGCGGGGGATTACGAGCAGTACTTC.

This chain uses TRBV7-9 with TRBJ2-7; 9 nucleotides align to TRBD1. The CDR3 extends over 14 amino acids. V trimming: 5 bases; J trimming: 6 bases; junction bases outside the gene matches: 8. From germline, CDR1 is SEHNR and CDR2 FQNEAQ (reference sequence). CDR3 bases: TGTGCCAGCAGCGTCACGGGACAGGGATTCGAGCAGTACTTC. Translating it yields CASSVTGQGFEQYF.

The genes are TRBV19 and TRBJ2-7; D remains ambiguous. The CDR3 contains 16 residues. V lost 4 bases, J lost 1 base, and 17 bases lay in between. Germline V gives CDR1 LNHDA, CDR2 SQIVND (reference sequence). CDR3 amino acids: CASSRSHRVASYEQYF. CDR3 sequence (DNA): TGTGCCAGTAGTAGGTCGCACCGAGTCGCATCCTACGAGCAGTACTTC.

The chain links TRBV10-3 to TRBJ2-7; 14 positions match TRBD2. This CDR3 is 18 amino acids long. Germline V gene sequence: CDR1 ENHRY, CDR2 SYGVKD. V gave up 3 bases and J gave up 0 bases; unmatched junction bases: 7. Here the CDR3 reads CAISEGLAGGLNSYEQYF. The CDR3 region has the DNA TGTGCCATCAGTGAAGGACTAGCGGGGGGACTAAACTCCTACGAGCAGTACTTC.

The chain combines TRBV9 with TRBJ2-1, with 10 positions matching TRBD2. Looked up from germline, CDR1 is SGDLS and CDR2 is YYNGEE. V dropped 0 bases and J dropped 4; count of bases not matched to a gene: 4. This CDR3 contains 16 residues. The CDR3 sequence is CASSVATSGYYNEQFF. CDR3 DNA: TGTGCCAGCAGCGTAGCGACTAGCGGGTATTACAATGAGCAGTTCTTC.